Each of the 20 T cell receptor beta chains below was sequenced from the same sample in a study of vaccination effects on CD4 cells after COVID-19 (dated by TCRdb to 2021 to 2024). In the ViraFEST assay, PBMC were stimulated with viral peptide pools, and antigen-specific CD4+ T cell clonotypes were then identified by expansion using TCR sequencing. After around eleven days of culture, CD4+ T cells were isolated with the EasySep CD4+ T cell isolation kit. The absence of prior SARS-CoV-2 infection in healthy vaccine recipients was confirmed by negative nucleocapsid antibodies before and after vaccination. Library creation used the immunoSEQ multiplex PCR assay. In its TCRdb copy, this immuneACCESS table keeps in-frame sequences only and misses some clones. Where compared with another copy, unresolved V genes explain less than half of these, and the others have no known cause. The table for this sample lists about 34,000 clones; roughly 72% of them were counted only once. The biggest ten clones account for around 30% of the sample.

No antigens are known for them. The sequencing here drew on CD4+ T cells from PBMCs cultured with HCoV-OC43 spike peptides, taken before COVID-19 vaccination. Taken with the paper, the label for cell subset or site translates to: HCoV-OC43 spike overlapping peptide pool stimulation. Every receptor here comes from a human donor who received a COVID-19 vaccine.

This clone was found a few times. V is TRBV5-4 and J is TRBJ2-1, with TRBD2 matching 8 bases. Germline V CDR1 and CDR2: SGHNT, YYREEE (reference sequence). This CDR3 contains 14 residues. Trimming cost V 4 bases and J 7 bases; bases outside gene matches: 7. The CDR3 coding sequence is TGTGCCAGCAGCCTTCCGGGACTAGGGAATGAGCAGTTCTTC. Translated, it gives CASSLPGLGNEQFF.

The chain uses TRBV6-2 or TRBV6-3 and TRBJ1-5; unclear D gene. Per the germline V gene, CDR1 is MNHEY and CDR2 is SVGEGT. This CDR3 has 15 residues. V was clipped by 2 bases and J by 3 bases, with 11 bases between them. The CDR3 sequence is CASSYGGNINQPQHF. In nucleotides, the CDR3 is TGTGCCAGCAGTTACGGAGGAAATATCAATCAGCCCCAGCATTTT.

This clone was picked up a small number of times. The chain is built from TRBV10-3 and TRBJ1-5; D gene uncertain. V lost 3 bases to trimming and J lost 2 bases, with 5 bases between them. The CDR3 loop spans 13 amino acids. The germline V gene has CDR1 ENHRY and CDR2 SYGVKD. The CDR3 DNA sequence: TGTGCCATCAGTGAAAGGGGCAATCAGCCCCAGCATTTT. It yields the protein CAISERGNQPQHF.

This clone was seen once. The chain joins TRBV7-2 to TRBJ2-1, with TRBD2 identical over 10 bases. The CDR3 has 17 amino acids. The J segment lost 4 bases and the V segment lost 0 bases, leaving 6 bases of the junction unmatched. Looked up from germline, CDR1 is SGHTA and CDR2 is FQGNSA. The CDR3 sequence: CASSLALASGGYNEQFF. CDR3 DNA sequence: TGTGCCAGCAGCTTAGCGTTGGCTAGCGGGGGTTACAATGAGCAGTTCTTC.

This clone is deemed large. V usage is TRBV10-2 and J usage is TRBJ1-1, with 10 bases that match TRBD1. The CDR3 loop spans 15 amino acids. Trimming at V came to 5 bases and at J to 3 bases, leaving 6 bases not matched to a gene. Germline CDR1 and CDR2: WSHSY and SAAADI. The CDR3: CASSFPGQGHTEAFF. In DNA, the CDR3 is TGCGCCAGCAGTTTCCCGGGACAGGGGCACACTGAAGCTTTCTTT.

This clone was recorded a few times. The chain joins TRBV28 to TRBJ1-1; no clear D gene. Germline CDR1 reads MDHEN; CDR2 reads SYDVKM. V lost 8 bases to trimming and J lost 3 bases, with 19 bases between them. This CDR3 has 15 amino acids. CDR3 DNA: TGTGCCAGCGTCCCTTTCACGGCAGGTTACACTGAAGCTTTCTTT. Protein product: CASVPFTAGYTEAFF.

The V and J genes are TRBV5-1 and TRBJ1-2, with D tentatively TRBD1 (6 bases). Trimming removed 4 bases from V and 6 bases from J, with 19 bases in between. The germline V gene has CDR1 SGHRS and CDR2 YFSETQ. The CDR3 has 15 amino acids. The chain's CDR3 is CASSPRRVQGDGYTF. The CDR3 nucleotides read TGCGCCAGCAGCCCACGAAGGGTACAGGGAGATGGCTACACCTTC.

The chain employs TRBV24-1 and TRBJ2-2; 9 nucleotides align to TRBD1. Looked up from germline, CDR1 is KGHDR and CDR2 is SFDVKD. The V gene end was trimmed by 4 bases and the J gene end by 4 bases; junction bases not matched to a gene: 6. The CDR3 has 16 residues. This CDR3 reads CATSDPGQGLTGELFF. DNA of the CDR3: TGTGCCACCAGTGACCCCGGACAGGGGCTCACCGGGGAGCTGTTTTTT.

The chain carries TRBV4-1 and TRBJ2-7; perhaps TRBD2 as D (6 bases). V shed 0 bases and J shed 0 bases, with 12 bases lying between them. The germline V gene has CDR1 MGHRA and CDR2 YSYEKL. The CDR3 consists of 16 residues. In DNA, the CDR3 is TGCGCCAGCAGCCAAGATATTAGCGGTCGCTCCTACGAGCAGTACTTC. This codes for CASSQDISGRSYEQYF.

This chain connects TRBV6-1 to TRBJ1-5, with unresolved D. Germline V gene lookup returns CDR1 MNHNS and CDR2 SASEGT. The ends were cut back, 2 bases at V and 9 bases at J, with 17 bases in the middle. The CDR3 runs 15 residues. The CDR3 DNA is TGTGCCAGCAGTGAAAGTCGGAGGGAGATTAGGCCCCAGCATTTT. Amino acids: CASSESRREIRPQHF.

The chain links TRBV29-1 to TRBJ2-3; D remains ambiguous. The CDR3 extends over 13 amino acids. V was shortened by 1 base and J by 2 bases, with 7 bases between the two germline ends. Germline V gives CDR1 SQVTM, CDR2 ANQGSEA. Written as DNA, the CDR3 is TGCAGCGTTGAAGGAATCCTCACAGATACGCAGTATTTT. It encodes CSVEGILTDTQYF.

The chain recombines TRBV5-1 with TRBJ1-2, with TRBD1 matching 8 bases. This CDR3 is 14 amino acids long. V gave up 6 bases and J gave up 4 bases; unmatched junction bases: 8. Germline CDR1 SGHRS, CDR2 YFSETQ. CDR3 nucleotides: TGCGCCAGCACTCGAGGACAGGGCTCCTATGGCTACACCTTC. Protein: CASTRGQGSYGYTF.

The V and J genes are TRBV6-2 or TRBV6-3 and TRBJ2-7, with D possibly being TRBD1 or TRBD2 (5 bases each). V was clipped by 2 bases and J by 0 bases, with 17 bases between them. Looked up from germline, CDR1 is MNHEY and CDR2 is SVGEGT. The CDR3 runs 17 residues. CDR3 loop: CASSYTEGQGPSYEQYF. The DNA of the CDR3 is TGTGCCAGCAGTTACACCGAGGGCCAGGGACCCTCCTACGAGCAGTACTTC.

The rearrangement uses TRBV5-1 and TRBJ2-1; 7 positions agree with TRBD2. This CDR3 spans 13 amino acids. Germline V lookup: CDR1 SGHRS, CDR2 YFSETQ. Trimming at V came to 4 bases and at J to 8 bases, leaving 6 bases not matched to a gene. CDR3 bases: TGCGCCAGCAGCCCCTGGGGGGGGTATGAGCAGTTCTTC. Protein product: CASSPWGGYEQFF.

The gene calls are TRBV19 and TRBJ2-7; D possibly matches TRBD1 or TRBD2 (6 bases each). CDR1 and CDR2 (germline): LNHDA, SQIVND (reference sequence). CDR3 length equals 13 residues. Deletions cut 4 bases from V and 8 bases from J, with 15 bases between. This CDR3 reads CASSTRGAEKQYF. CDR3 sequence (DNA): TGTGCCAGTAGTACGAGGGGGGCAGAGAAGCAGTACTTC.

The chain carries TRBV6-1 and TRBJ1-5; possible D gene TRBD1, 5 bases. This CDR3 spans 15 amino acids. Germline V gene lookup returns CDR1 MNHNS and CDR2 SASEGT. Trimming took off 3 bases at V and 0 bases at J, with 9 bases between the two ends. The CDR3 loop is CASSDTGLSNQPQHF. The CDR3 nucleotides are TGTGCCAGCAGTGACACAGGCCTTAGCAATCAGCCCCAGCATTTT.

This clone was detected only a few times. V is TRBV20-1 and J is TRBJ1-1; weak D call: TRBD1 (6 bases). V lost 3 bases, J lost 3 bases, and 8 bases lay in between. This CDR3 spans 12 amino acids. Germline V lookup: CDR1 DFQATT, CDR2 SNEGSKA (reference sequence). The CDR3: CSASRGYTEAFF. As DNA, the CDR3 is TGCAGTGCTAGTAGGGGGTACACTGAAGCTTTCTTT.

CDR3 nucleotides: TGTGCCAGCTCACGAAGCCGGGAGGGCCACAATGAGCAGTTCTTC. Amino acid sequence: CASSRSREGHNEQFF. The J gene is TRBJ2-1, the V gene TRBV18; 8 nucleotides align to TRBD2. Germline V CDR1 and CDR2: KGHSH, LQKENI. J was trimmed by 5 bases and V by 4 bases; bases with no gene match: 7. This CDR3 is 15 amino acids long.

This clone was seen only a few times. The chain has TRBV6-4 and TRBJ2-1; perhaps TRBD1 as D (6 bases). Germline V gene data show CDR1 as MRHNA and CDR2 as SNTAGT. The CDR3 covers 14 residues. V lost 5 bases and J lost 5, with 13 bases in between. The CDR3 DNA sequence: TGTGCCAGCAGTTCCGGACAGACAAACAATGAGCAGTTCTTC. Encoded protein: CASSSGQTNNEQFF.

The DNA of the CDR3 is TGTGCCAGCAGCCCCCGGGACAGCTATACGAAGTTATACGAGCAGTACTTC. It yields the protein CASSPRDSYTKLYEQYF. The chain joins TRBV14 to TRBJ2-7, with 7 nucleotides matching TRBD1. Germline V CDR1 and CDR2: SGHDN, FVKESK. With V trimmed by 4 bases and J by 4 bases, 16 bases remained unmatched. The CDR3 contains 17 residues. The full variable domain, in which reference TRBV14 and TRBJ2-7 provide the parts outside the CDR3, is EAGVTQFPSHSVIEKGQTVTLRCDPISGHDNLYWYRRVMGKEIKFLLHFVKESKQDESGMPNNRFLAERTGGTYSTLKVQPAELEDSGVYFCASSPRDSYTKLYEQYFGPGTRLTVT.